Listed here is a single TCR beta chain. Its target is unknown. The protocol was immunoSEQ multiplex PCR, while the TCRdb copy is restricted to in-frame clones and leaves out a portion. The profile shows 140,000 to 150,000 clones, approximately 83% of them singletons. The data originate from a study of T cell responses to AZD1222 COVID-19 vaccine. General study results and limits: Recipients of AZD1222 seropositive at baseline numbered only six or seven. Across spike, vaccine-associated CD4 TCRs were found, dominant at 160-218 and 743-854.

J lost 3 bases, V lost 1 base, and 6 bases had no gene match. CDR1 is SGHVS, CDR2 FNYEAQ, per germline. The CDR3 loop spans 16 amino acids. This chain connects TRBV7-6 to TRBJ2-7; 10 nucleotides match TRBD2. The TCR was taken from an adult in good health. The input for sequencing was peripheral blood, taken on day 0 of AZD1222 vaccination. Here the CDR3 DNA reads TGTGCCAGCAGCTTAGGAGGAGCGGGAGGGATCTACGAGCAGTACTTC. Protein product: CASSLGGAGGIYEQYF.